This T cell receptor beta chain was sequenced during a study of cytomegalovirus exposure and HLA in healthy donors. Study-wide findings and caveats: When analyzed later, a missense DCLRE1C variant was found to be linked to TCR beta V- and J-gene trimming.

Researchers ran the PCR with 60 Vbeta and 13 Jbeta primers. Some clones are missing from TCRdb's copy, which holds only in-frame ones; the method was immunoSEQ multiplex PCR. The sample contains tens of thousands of clones, 80% of which appear only once. Points on this clone: Its antigen is undetermined.

V lost 4 bases and J lost 1, with 30 bases in between. The germline CDR1 and CDR2 sequences are SGHRS and YFSETQ. The CDR3 sequence is 20 residues long. This receptor was identified in a male donor in good health and CMV-seronegative. This chain uses TRBV5-1 with TRBJ2-7; D perhaps matches TRBD2 (5 bases). Input material: PBMCs. The CDR3: CASSRGPQLKKSGMSYEQYF. The CDR3 DNA reads as TGCGCCAGCAGCCGCGGGCCCCAACTTAAAAAGAGTGGGATGTCCTACGAGCAGTACTTC. Full variable domain (remainder filled in from reference TRBV5-1 and TRBJ2-7): KAGVTQTPRYLIKTRGQQVTLSCSPISGHRSVSWYQQTPGQGLQFLFEYFSETQRNKGNFPGRFSGRQFSNSRSEMNVSTLELGDSALYLCASSRGPQLKKSGMSYEQYFGPGTRLTVT.